This T cell receptor (beta chain) originates from a study of spatial heterogeneity in lung cancer. In the study overall: The donor group consisted of around 70 patients who had untreated, early-stage non-small cell lung cancer. The library had UMIs, and each TCR and UMI pair averaged more than ten raw reads. Available follow-up PBMC samples, collected a median of roughly 22 months post-resection, were sequenced.

This clonotype appeared a few times. The CDR3 has 11 amino acids. Germline V lookup: CDR1 LNHDA, CDR2 SQIVND (reference sequence). V lost 5 bases and J lost 5, with 4 bases in between. Indicated time point: blood at routine non-recurrence follow-up after resection. Each CDR3 protein gets one entry after TCRdb re-called the 5' RACE reads with MiXCR. The sample contains just over 70,000 distinct CDR3 sequences, roughly 8.9% of which appear only once. This TCR was sampled from a female donor with early-stage non-small cell lung cancer. Sample: PBMCs, taken at follow-up. This chain links TRBV19 with TRBJ1-5, with D hard to call. The CDR3 spells CASSGDQPQHF. In DNA, the CDR3 is TGTGCCAGTAGTGGGGATCAGCCCCAGCATTTT.